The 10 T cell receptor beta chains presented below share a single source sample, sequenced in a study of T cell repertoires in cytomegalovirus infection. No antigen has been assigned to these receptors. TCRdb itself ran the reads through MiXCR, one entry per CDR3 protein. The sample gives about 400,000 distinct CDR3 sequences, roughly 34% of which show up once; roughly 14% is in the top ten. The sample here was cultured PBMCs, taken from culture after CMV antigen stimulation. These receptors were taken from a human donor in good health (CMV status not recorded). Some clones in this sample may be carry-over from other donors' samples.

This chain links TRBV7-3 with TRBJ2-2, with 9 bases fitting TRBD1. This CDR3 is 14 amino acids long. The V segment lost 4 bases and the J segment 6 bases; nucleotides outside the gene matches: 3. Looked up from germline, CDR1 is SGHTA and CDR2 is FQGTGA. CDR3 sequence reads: CASSSRQGAGELFF. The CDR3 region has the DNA TGTGCCAGCAGCTCCAGACAGGGGGCCGGGGAGCTGTTTTTT.

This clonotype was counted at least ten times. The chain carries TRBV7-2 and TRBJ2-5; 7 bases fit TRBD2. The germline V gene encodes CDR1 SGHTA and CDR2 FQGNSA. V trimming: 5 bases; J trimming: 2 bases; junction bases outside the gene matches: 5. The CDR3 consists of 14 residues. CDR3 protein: CASSLGTTQETQYF. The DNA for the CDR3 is TGTGCCAGCAGCCTCGGGACTACGCAAGAGACCCAGTACTTC.

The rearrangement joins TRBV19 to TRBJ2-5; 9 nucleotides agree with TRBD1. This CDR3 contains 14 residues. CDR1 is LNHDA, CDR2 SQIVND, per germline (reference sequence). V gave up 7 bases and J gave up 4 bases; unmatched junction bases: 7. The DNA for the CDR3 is TGTGCCAGTACACAGGGGGCGTTTGGAGAGACCCAGTACTTC. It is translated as CASTQGAFGETQYF. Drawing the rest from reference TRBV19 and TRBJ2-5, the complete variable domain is DGGITQSPKYLFRKEGQNVTLSCEQNLNHDAMYWYRQDPGQGLRLIYYSQIVNDFQKGDIAEGYSVSREKKESFPLTVTSAQKNPTAFYLCASTQGAFGETQYFGPGTRLLVL.

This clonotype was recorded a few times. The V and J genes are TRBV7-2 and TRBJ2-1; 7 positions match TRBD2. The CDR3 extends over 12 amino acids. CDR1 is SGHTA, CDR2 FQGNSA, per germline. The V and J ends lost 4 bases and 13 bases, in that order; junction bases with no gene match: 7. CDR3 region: CASSSRRGEQFF. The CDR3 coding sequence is TGTGCCAGCAGCTCCCGTCGGGGGGAACAGTTCTTC.

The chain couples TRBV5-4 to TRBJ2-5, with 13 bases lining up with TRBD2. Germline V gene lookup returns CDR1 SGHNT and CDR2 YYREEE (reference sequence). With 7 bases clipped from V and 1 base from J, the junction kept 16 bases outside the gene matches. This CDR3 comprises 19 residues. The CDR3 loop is CASRRGGTSGISFQETQYF. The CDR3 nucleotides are TGTGCCAGCCGACGTGGAGGGACTAGCGGGATATCTTTCCAAGAGACCCAGTACTTC. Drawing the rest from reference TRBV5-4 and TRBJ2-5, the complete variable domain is ETGVTQSPTHLIKTRGQQVTLRCSSQSGHNTVSWYQQALGQGPQFIFQYYREEENGRGNFPPRFSGLQFPNYSSELNVNALELDDSALYLCASRRGGTSGISFQETQYFGPGTRLLVL.

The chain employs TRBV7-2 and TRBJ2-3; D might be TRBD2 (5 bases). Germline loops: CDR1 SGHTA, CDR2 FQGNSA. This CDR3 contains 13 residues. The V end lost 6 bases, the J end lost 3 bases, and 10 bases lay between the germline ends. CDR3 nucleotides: TGTGCCAGCAGACGGGGTGGGACAGATACGCAGTATTTT. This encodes CASRRGGTDTQYF.

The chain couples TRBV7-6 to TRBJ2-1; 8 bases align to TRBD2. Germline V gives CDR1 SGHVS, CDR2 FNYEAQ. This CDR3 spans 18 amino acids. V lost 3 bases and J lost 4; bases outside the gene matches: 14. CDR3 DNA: TGTGCCAGCAGCTTGCAGGGACTAGTTGGGGGCCTATACAATGAGCAGTTCTTC. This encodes CASSLQGLVGGLYNEQFF.

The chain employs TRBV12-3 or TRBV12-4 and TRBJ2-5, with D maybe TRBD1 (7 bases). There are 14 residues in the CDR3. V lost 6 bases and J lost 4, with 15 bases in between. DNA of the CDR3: TGTGCCAGCAGGGAATGGGGGGACAGAGAGACCCAGTACTTC. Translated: CASREWGDRETQYF.

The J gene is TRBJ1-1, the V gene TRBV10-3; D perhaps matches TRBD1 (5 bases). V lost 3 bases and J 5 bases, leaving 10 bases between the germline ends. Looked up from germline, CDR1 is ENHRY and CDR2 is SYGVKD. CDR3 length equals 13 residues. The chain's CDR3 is CAISDIGGTEAFF. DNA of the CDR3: TGTGCCATCAGTGATATCGGGGGAACTGAAGCTTTCTTT.

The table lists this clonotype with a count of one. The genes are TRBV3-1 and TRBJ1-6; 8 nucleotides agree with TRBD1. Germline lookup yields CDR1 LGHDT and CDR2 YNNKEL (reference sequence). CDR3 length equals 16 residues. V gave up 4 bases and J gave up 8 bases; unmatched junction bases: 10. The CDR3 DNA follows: TGTGCCAGCAGCCTCCTTAGACAGGGGAGGCATTCACCCCTCCACTTT. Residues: CASSLLRQGRHSPLHF. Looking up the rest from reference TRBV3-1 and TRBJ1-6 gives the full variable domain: DTAVSQTPKYLVTQMGNDKSIKCEQNLGHDTMYWYKQDSKKFLKIMFSYNNKELIINETVPNRFSPKSPDKAHLNLHINSLELGDSAVYFCASSLLRQGRHSPLHFGNGTRLTVT.